Listed below are T cell receptor beta chains from one sample, sequenced in a study of response to subunit inactivated influenza vaccine. TCRdb passed the RT-PCR reads through MiXCR, listing each CDR3 protein once. The data show roughly 650,000 distinct CDR3 sequences, 12% to 15% seen once. Sequenced here: PBMCs from blood, sampled roughly 2 weeks before vaccination. Source of these receptors: a man between 50 and 59 years old who received an inactivated influenza vaccine. Both conserved end residues are part of each CDR3. The D gene is left open where the match is weak. A clone size is listed for some rows: how often the clone was seen (once, few, many), or a class if it is expanded.

clone size: many
V gene: TRBV3-1
D gene: TRBD1
J gene: TRBJ2-7
CDR3 DNA: TGTGCCAGCAGCCAGAGACACAGGGGGCGGCCCGAGCAGTACTTC
CDR3 protein: CASSQRHRGRPEQYF

clone size: NA
V gene: TRBV6-1
D gene: NA
J gene: TRBJ1-1
CDR3 DNA: TGTGCCGGGGGGAAGGGCTTTCGGACTGAAGCTTTCTTT
CDR3 protein: CAGGKGFRTEAFF

clone size: few
V gene: TRBV11-1
D gene: TRBD1
J gene: TRBJ2-6
CDR3 DNA: TGTGCCAGCAGCTTGCCGGGACAGGGGGTCCCTGGGGCCAACGTCCTGACTTTC
CDR3 protein: CASSLPGQGVPGANVLTF

clone size: few
V gene: TRBV29-1
D gene: TRBD1
J gene: TRBJ2-5
CDR3 DNA: TGCAGCGTTGAACCAAGGCCGGACAGGGGAGAGACCCAGTACTTC
CDR3 protein: CSVEPRPDRGETQYF

clone size: NA
V gene: TRBV9
D gene: TRBD1
J gene: TRBJ2-1
CDR3 DNA: TGTGCCAGCAGCCAGCAGGGACAGCCCTACAATGAGCAGTTCTTC
CDR3 protein: CASSQQGQPYNEQFF

clone size: NA
V gene: TRBV2
D gene: NA
J gene: TRBJ2-3
CDR3 DNA: TGTGCCAGCAGTGAATACTTCAGCACAGATACGCAGTATTTT
CDR3 protein: CASSEYFSTDTQYF

clone size: many
V gene: TRBV20-1
D gene: TRBD1
J gene: TRBJ1-5
CDR3 DNA: TGCAGTGCTAGCAGAGGGGGCTCAGGCAATCAGCCCCAGCATTTT
CDR3 protein: CSASRGGSGNQPQHF

clone size: few
V gene: TRBV5-1
D gene: TRBD1
J gene: TRBJ1-1
CDR3 DNA: TGCGCCAGCAGCTTATATCCGGGACAGGGTCTTAACACTGAAGCTTTCTTT
CDR3 protein: CASSLYPGQGLNTEAFF

clone size: NA
V gene: TRBV7-9
D gene: NA
J gene: TRBJ2-3
CDR3 DNA: TGTGCCAGCAACGAAGCGGGCCACGGCACAGATACGCAGTATTTT
CDR3 protein: CASNEAGHGTDTQYF

clone size: NA
V gene: TRBV7-2
D gene: NA
J gene: TRBJ2-5
CDR3 DNA: TGTGCCAGCAGCCGTCAGTCGTTGGGGGTTGGAGAGACCCAGTACTTC
CDR3 protein: CASSRQSLGVGETQYF

clone size: NA
V gene: TRBV5-5
D gene: NA
J gene: TRBJ2-1
CDR3 DNA: TGTGCCAGCAGCTTGGATGCGGGGACCTCCTACAATGAGCAGTTCTTC
CDR3 protein: CASSLDAGTSYNEQFF

clone size: few
V gene: TRBV28
D gene: NA
J gene: TRBJ1-1
CDR3 DNA: TGTGCCAGCAGTTTAGATAACGCGCGGACAAGTTTTTCTTTCTTT
CDR3 protein: CASSLDNARTSFSFF

clone size: few
V gene: TRBV20-1
D gene: NA
J gene: TRBJ2-7
CDR3 DNA: TGCAGTGCTAGAGGAAGGGGCGACGAGCAGTACTTC
CDR3 protein: CSARGRGDEQYF

clone size: NA
V gene: TRBV12-3/TRBV12-4
D gene: TRBD1
J gene: TRBJ2-7
CDR3 DNA: TGTGCCAGCAACCAGGGGGTGTACTACGAGCAGTACTTC
CDR3 protein: CASNQGVYYEQYF

clone size: many
V gene: TRBV6-5
D gene: NA
J gene: TRBJ1-2
CDR3 DNA: TGTGCCAGCAGTTACAGATCCCCGGACTATGGCTACACCTTC
CDR3 protein: CASSYRSPDYGYTF

clone size: NA
V gene: TRBV11-1
D gene: TRBD1
J gene: TRBJ1-6
CDR3 DNA: TGTGCCAGCAGCCTGGGGGACAGAGATAATTCACCCCTCCACTTT
CDR3 protein: CASSLGDRDNSPLHF

clone size: few
V gene: TRBV20-1
D gene: NA
J gene: TRBJ1-1
CDR3 DNA: TGCAGTGCTAGAGAAGATTTGAACACTGAAGCTTTCTTT
CDR3 protein: CSAREDLNTEAFF

clone size: few
V gene: TRBV6-2/TRBV6-3
D gene: NA
J gene: TRBJ1-4
CDR3 DNA: TGTGCCAGCAGTTACCGGAGGGCGCAGGATGAAAAACTGTTTTTT
CDR3 protein: CASSYRRAQDEKLFF

clone size: NA
V gene: TRBV5-1
D gene: NA
J gene: TRBJ1-4
CDR3 DNA: TGCGCCAGCAGCCCTACAAAGGCAACTAATGAAAAACTGTTTTTT
CDR3 protein: CASSPTKATNEKLFF

clone size: few
V gene: TRBV5-1
D gene: NA
J gene: TRBJ2-2
CDR3 DNA: TGCGCCAGCAGCTTGGAGGGTAGGGCGGCCGGGGAGCTGTTTTTT
CDR3 protein: CASSLEGRAAGELFF

clone size: few
V gene: TRBV5-1
D gene: NA
J gene: TRBJ2-3
CDR3 DNA: TGCGCCAGCAGCTCAAATCCGACAGGAGGGGGCACAGATACGCAGTATTTT
CDR3 protein: CASSSNPTGGGTDTQYF

clone size: few
V gene: TRBV7-6
D gene: NA
J gene: TRBJ2-1
CDR3 DNA: TGTGCCAGCAGCTTGGGGACTTCTTCACTCAATGAGCAGTTCTTC
CDR3 protein: CASSLGTSSLNEQFF

clone size: many
V gene: TRBV12-3/TRBV12-4
D gene: NA
J gene: TRBJ1-5
CDR3 DNA: TGTGCCAGCAGCGCCCATGGAGGGCAGCCCCAGCATTTT
CDR3 protein: CASSAHGGQPQHF

clone size: few
V gene: TRBV5-6
D gene: NA
J gene: TRBJ2-1
CDR3 DNA: TGTGCCAGCAGCTTGTGGGGACACAGCTACAATGAGCAGTTCTTC
CDR3 protein: CASSLWGHSYNEQFF

clone size: NA
V gene: TRBV28
D gene: TRBD1
J gene: TRBJ1-5
CDR3 DNA: TGTGCCAGCAGTTTATTTGGACAGGGCGTCCAGCCCCAGCATTTT
CDR3 protein: CASSLFGQGVQPQHF

clone size: NA
V gene: TRBV19
D gene: NA
J gene: TRBJ1-6
CDR3 DNA: TGTGCCAGTAGTACAACAGGCGGGGGAAGATCACCCCTCCACTTT
CDR3 protein: CASSTTGGGRSPLHF

clone size: NA
V gene: TRBV7-2
D gene: TRBD2
J gene: TRBJ2-3
CDR3 DNA: TGTGCCAGCAGCTCATCTAGCGGGAGCTTAGTTACGCAGTATTTT
CDR3 protein: CASSSSSGSLVTQYF

clone size: many
V gene: TRBV6-2/TRBV6-3
D gene: NA
J gene: TRBJ2-2
CDR3 DNA: TGTGCCAGCAGTTGGGACACCGGGGAGCTGTTTTTT
CDR3 protein: CASSWDTGELFF

clone size: few
V gene: TRBV7-2
D gene: NA
J gene: TRBJ2-5
CDR3 DNA: TGTGCCAGCAGCCTCCCCCAGTTTTCCCAGTACTTC
CDR3 protein: CASSLPQFSQYF